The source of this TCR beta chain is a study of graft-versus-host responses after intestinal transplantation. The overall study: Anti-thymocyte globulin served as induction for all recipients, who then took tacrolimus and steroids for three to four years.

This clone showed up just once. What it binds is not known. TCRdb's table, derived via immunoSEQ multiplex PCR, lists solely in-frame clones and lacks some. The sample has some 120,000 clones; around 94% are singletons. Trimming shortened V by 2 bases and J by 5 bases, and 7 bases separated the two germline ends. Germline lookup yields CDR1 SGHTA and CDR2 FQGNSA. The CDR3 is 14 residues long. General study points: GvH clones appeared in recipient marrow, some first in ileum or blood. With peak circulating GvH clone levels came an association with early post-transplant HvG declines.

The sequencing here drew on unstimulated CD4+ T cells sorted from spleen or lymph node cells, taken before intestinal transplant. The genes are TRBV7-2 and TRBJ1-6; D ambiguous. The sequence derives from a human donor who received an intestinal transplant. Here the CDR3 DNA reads TGTGCCAGCAGCTTACGACGGGATAATTCACCCCTCCACTTT. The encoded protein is CASSLRRDNSPLHF.